This T cell receptor (beta chain) derives from a study of T cells in Graves' hyperthyroidism and ophthalmopathy. Study-wide context: Peripheral blood collection took place at initial diagnosis, before any treatment. Whole-study results and caveats: Most expanded thyroid clonotypes above 0.001 recurred in blood.

Lactation, pregnancy, other autoimmune disease or uncontrolled infection excluded patients. Diagnoses used clinical symptoms, serum thyroxine and TRAb, thyroid ultrasound and orbital computed tomography. Worth noting for this clonotype: Its antigen is as yet unknown. Lacking the conserved final phenylalanine or tryptophan, this CDR3 likely reflects a read error. The DNA is left out, because the CDR3 cannot be placed on it with certainty; the CDR3 is given as TCRdb lists it.

The CDR3 regions of TCR beta were amplified from RNA transcripts. Initially, a first-round RT-PCR of the TCR CDR3 employed the HTBI primer set. TCRdb re-called the multiplex PCR reads with MiXCR, one entry per CDR3 protein. The sample yields 500,000 to 700,000 distinct CDR3 sequences, over 15% seen once. The TCR originated in a young woman with Graves' hyperthyroidism. Sequenced input: blood.

The CDR3 here is CASSPSGGG. The chain has TRBV7-8 and TRBJ2-1; TRBD1 is taken as the D call from the table, unchecked against the DNA. Both ends counted, the CDR3 spans 9 residues. CDR1 and CDR2 (germline): SGHVS, FQNEAQ.